These 22 T cell receptor beta chains share one sample of origin, sequenced in a study of blood T cell repertoires in COVID-19. Libraries were prepared by immunoSEQ multiplex PCR; TCRdb keeps only in-frame clonotypes and omits some of them. The sample has approximately 250,000 clones, 80% to 90% seen once. Specimen: peripheral blood. These receptors were taken from a woman aged 70-85 years with COVID-19, enrolled during active disease.

As to this clone: The DNA is left out, because the CDR3 cannot be placed on it with certainty; the CDR3 is given as TCRdb lists it. V and J are TRBV24-1 and TRBJ1-2; the table's D gene call, TRBD1, was not cross checked with the DNA. Germline CDR1 and CDR2: KGHDR and SFDVKD. The CDR3 totals 16 residues, both ends included. The CDR3 region is CATSVPGALNYLGYTF.

The rearrangement links TRBV5-1 to TRBJ1-2; possible D gene TRBD1, 6 bases. The CDR3 length is 14 residues. V dropped 4 bases and J dropped 2 bases, with 12 bases sitting between them. Germline CDR1 SGHRS, CDR2 YFSETQ. The CDR3 region is CASSQDSLNYGYTF. CDR3 DNA: TGCGCCAGCAGCCAGGACAGCTTAAACTATGGCTACACCTTC.

The chain joins TRBV5-1 to TRBJ1-1, with 7 nucleotides matching TRBD1. The CDR3 loop spans 14 amino acids. Looked up from germline, CDR1 is SGHRS and CDR2 is YFSETQ. After removal of 8 bases from V and 0 bases from J, the junction contained 7 bases not matched to a gene. CDR3 coding DNA: TGCGCCAGTTTTTCCGGGACAGTGAACACTGAAGCTTTCTTT. The encoded protein is CASFSGTVNTEAFF.

The genes are TRBV7-3 and TRBJ1-6; 7 bases align to TRBD1. The CDR3 totals 14 residues. Germline lookup yields CDR1 SGHTA and CDR2 FQGTGA. V gave up 5 bases and J gave up 9 bases; unmatched junction bases: 7. The CDR3 reads CASSMTGRSSPLHF. The CDR3 DNA sequence: TGTGCCAGCAGCATGACAGGGCGGAGTTCACCCCTCCACTTT.

The chain joins TRBV6-6 to TRBJ1-2, with D perhaps matching TRBD1 (5 bases). Per germline, CDR1 MNHNY and CDR2 SVGAGI (reference sequence). The CDR3 runs to 14 residues. V lost 2 bases and J lost 3, with 10 bases in between. CDR3 in DNA: TGTGCCAGCAGTTACAGTCAGGGTGACTATGGCTACACCTTC. Residues: CASSYSQGDYGYTF.

This clone has only one observation. The chain has TRBV7-3 and TRBJ2-7, with 9 bases fitting TRBD1. The germline CDR1 and CDR2 sequences are SGHTA and FQGTGA. With V trimmed by 5 bases and J by 3 bases, 2 bases remained unmatched. The CDR3 sequence is 13 residues long. The CDR3: CASSTDRGYEQYF. The CDR3 nucleotides are TGTGCCAGCAGCACGGACAGGGGCTACGAGCAGTACTTC.

V is TRBV18 and J is TRBJ1-1; TRBD1 is a possible D gene (6 bases). Trimming shortened V by 3 bases and J by 4 bases, and 15 bases separated the two germline ends. The germline CDR1 and CDR2 sequences are KGHSH and LQKENI. The CDR3 is 15 amino acids. Here the CDR3 DNA reads TGTGCCAGCTCACCCTCGGTTGCAGGGGTCACTGAAGCTTTCTTT. Amino acids: CASSPSVAGVTEAFF. Full variable domain (remainder filled in from reference TRBV18 and TRBJ1-1): NAGVMQNPRHLVRRRGQEARLRCSPMKGHSHVYWYRQLPEEGLKFMVYLQKENIIDESGMPKERFSAEFPKEGPSILRIQQVVRGDSAAYFCASSPSVAGVTEAFFGQGTRLTVV.

The chain carries TRBV28 and TRBJ1-1; D is undetermined. Looked up from germline, CDR1 is MDHEN and CDR2 is SYDVKM. V was trimmed by 2 bases and J by 4 bases, leaving 11 bases between them. The CDR3 is 14 amino acids. In nucleotides, the CDR3 is TGTGCCAGCAGTTTACGCGGGCGGGGCACTGAAGCTTTCTTT. Protein: CASSLRGRGTEAFF. The full variable domain, rest sourced from reference TRBV28 and TRBJ1-1, is DVKVTQSSRYLVKRTGEKVFLECVQDMDHENMFWYRQDPGLGLRLIYFSYDVKMKEKGDIPEGYSVSREKKERFSLILESASTNQTSMYLCASSLRGRGTEAFFGQGTRLTVV.

V gene TRBV19 combines with J gene TRBJ2-5; 8 nucleotides match TRBD1. CDR1 and CDR2 from the germline V gene are LNHDA and SQIVND (reference sequence). J lost 5 bases, V lost 4 bases, and 6 bases had no gene match. The CDR3 contains 14 residues. The CDR3 DNA reads as TGTGCCAGTAGTACCACGGACAGGGTGGAGACCCAGTACTTC. Protein product: CASSTTDRVETQYF.

The chain is built from TRBV2 and TRBJ1-3, with 7 bases identical to TRBD1. Per the germline V gene, CDR1 is SNHLY and CDR2 is FYNNEI. With 8 bases clipped from V and 4 bases from J, the junction kept 8 bases outside the gene matches. CDR3 length: 14 residues. CDR3 bases: TGTGCCAGCGGGGATAGGACAGGAGGAAACACCATATATTTT. Protein sequence: CASGDRTGGNTIYF.

This chain uses TRBV4-2 with TRBJ2-2, with D possibly being TRBD2 (5 bases). The CDR3 is 18 amino acids. Germline V gene data show CDR1 as LGHNA and CDR2 as YNFKEQ. Trimming left V 0 bases short and J 0 bases short, with 14 bases between. Here the CDR3 reads CASSQEGEGSANTGELFF. The CDR3 nucleotides read TGTGCCAGCAGCCAAGAGGGCGAGGGCTCGGCGAACACCGGGGAGCTGTTTTTT.

This chain uses TRBV20-1 with TRBJ2-1; 13 bases match TRBD2. With 5 bases clipped from V and 15 bases from J, the junction kept 4 bases outside the gene matches. CDR3 length: 11 residues. Germline V gene lookup returns CDR1 DFQATT and CDR2 SNEGSKA (reference sequence). Here the CDR3 DNA reads TGCAGTGCTCCGACTAGCGGGAGGCGGTTCTTC. This codes for CSAPTSGRRFF.

The rearrangement links TRBV23-1 to TRBJ2-1; D is possibly TRBD1 (6 bases). TRBV23-1 is assigned to the ORF class and has an uncertain function. This CDR3 contains 16 residues. The V gene lost 5 bases and the J gene lost 3 bases, with 17 bases spanning the gap. The CDR3 DNA is TGCGCCAGCAGTTCGCCCCCCCTAGGGGGCTACAATGAGCAGTTCTTC. The encoded protein is CASSSPPLGGYNEQFF.

This clone was seen only a few times. V usage is TRBV19 and J usage is TRBJ1-2, with 7 bases identical to TRBD1. The V segment lost 5 bases and the J segment 5 bases; nucleotides outside the gene matches: 8. This CDR3 is built from 14 residues. Germline CDR1 reads LNHDA; CDR2 reads SQIVND (reference sequence). DNA of the CDR3: TGTGCCAGTAGTCCCTCGACAGGGTTGTATGGCTACACCTTC. It yields the protein CASSPSTGLYGYTF.

The V call is TRBV30, the J call TRBJ1-5, with 8 bases aligning to TRBD1. CDR3 length: 14 amino acids. V was pared by 1 base and J by 6 bases, with 5 bases of the junction left unmatched. The germline CDR1 and CDR2 sequences are GTSNPN and SVGIG (reference sequence). The CDR3 spells CAWSAQGASQPQHF. The CDR3 DNA sequence: TGTGCCTGGAGTGCCCAGGGGGCTAGTCAGCCCCAGCATTTT.

This chain connects TRBV27 to TRBJ1-5, with D possibly TRBD1 on 5 matching bases. CDR1 is MNHEY and CDR2 is SMNVEV in the germline V gene (reference sequence). V gave up 9 bases and J gave up 1 base, with 13 bases separating them. CDR3 length: 14 amino acids. CDR3 DNA sequence: TGTGCCAGTCGGGAACGGGGGAGCAATCAGCCCCAGCATTTT. As protein: CASRERGSNQPQHF.

This chain joins TRBV28 and TRBJ1-3; a weak D match, TRBD1 (6 bases). Trimming stripped 4 bases from V and 0 bases from J, with 13 bases between. Germline-derived CDR1 and CDR2 are MDHEN and SYDVKM. CDR3 size: 16 residues. The CDR3 DNA follows: TGTGCCAGCAGTTCTGGACAGCGATTCTCTGGAAACACCATATATTTT. Protein product: CASSSGQRFSGNTIYF.

The rearrangement joins TRBV7-8 to TRBJ1-5, with TRBD1 matching over 9 bases. This CDR3 has 15 residues. The ends lost 5 bases at V and 7 bases at J; junction bases unmatched: 9. From germline, CDR1 is SGHVS and CDR2 FQNEAQ. The CDR3 region is CASSLRTGVEQPQHF. For the CDR3, the DNA is TGTGCCAGCAGCCTCCGGACAGGGGTAGAGCAGCCCCAGCATTTT.

This chain connects TRBV19 to TRBJ1-4; D is unresolved. The CDR3 is made up of 13 amino acids. The germline CDR1 and CDR2 sequences are LNHDA and SQIVND (reference sequence). V lost 5 bases and J 8 bases, leaving 12 bases between the germline ends. This CDR3 is CASSLGLDEKLFF. The CDR3 nucleotides read TGTGCCAGTAGTCTAGGACTCGACGAAAAACTGTTTTTT.

The V call is TRBV24-1, the J call TRBJ1-1, with a tentative D call TRBD1 (5 bases). Trimming removed 4 bases at V and 2 bases at J, with 10 bases between. CDR1 is KGHDR, CDR2 SFDVKD, per germline. The CDR3 sequence is 14 residues long. The CDR3 DNA reads TGTGCCACCAGTGACCCGACAGAAAACACTGAAGCTTTCTTT. As protein: CATSDPTENTEAFF.

The V call is TRBV10-3, the J call TRBJ1-2; D gene uncertain. Trimming left V 2 bases short and J 6 bases short, with 10 bases between. Per germline, CDR1 ENHRY and CDR2 SYGVKD. The CDR3 covers 13 residues. CDR3 in amino acids: CAISEEGGNGYTF. The CDR3 DNA sequence: TGTGCCATCAGTGAGGAGGGAGGGAATGGCTACACCTTC.

V gene TRBV30 combines with J gene TRBJ2-7, with TRBD1 identical over 10 bases. CDR1 GTSNPN and CDR2 SVGIG come from the germline V gene (reference sequence). The CDR3 sequence is 13 residues long. V lost 3 bases and J lost 3; bases outside the gene matches: 2. The CDR3 is CAWRRDRGYEQYF. Here the CDR3 DNA reads TGTGCCTGGAGACGGGACAGGGGCTACGAGCAGTACTTC. Based on the CDR3 plus reference TRBV30 and TRBJ2-7, the full variable domain is SQTIHQWPATLVQPVGSPLSLECTVEGTSNPNLYWYRQAAGRGLQLLFYSVGIGQISSEVPQNLSASRPQDRQFILSSKKLLLSDSGFYLCAWRRDRGYEQYFGPGTRLTVT.